Each of the 16 T cell receptor beta chains below was sequenced from the same sample in a study of T cell changes during pregnancy in multiple sclerosis. Only in-frame clones appear in the TCRdb table, and some are missing; sequencing was by immunoSEQ multiplex PCR. The table lists under 70,000 clones, about 90% of them singletons. The material was CD4+ T cells from peripheral blood mononuclear cells, obtained after pregnancy. Every receptor here comes from a female donor in good health, enrolled as a control in a pregnancy study.

The chain joins TRBV6-6 to TRBJ2-7; no definite D call. The CDR3 has 15 amino acids. V was trimmed by 0 bases and J by 0 bases, leaving 9 bases between them. Germline V gene data show CDR1 as MNHNY and CDR2 as SVGAGI (reference sequence). Here the CDR3 reads CASSYSIAHSYEQYF. CDR3 DNA sequence: TGTGCCAGCAGTTACTCTATAGCCCACTCCTACGAGCAGTACTTC.

V gene TRBV19 combines with J gene TRBJ2-7; maybe TRBD1 (6 bases). The CDR3 contains 14 residues. Germline CDR1 reads LNHDA; CDR2 reads SQIVND (reference sequence). V was trimmed by 3 bases and J by 7 bases, leaving 16 bases between them. CDR3 DNA sequence: TGTGCCAGTAGTATGGCTACTACCCAGGGGGAGCAGTACTTC. Translated, it gives CASSMATTQGEQYF.

The rearrangement joins TRBV11-3 to TRBJ2-5; 7 bases match TRBD1. The CDR3 extends over 14 amino acids. Trimming took 7 bases from V and 5 from J; bases not matched to a gene: 10. CDR1 is SGHNT and CDR2 is YENEEA in the germline V gene. CDR3 in DNA: TGTGCCAGCACCCTGCGACAGGGATGGGAGACCCAGTACTTC. Translating gives CASTLRQGWETQYF.

The rearrangement joins TRBV30 to TRBJ1-1; 8 bases agree with TRBD1. The CDR3 extends over 14 amino acids. Germline V gene data show CDR1 as GTSNPN and CDR2 as SVGIG (reference sequence). Germline trimming cut 2 bases from V and 4 bases from J; bases unmatched to any gene: 6. The CDR3, as DNA: TGTGCCTGGAGTCGACAGGGGTCGGGCACTGAAGCTTTCTTT. This codes for CAWSRQGSGTEAFF. Complete variable domain (other parts from reference TRBV30 and TRBJ1-1): SQTIHQWPATLVQPVGSPLSLECTVEGTSNPNLYWYRQAAGRGLQLLFYSVGIGQISSEVPQNLSASRPQDRQFILSSKKLLLSDSGFYLCAWSRQGSGTEAFFGQGTRLTVV.

The chain joins TRBV6-4 to TRBJ2-3, with 9 bases matching TRBD2. J lost 7 bases, V lost 2 bases, and 10 bases had no gene match. Germline assignment: CDR1 MRHNA and CDR2 SNTAGT. The CDR3 is 16 residues long. CDR3 sequence (DNA): TGTGCCAGCAGTGACCCCCTTGCGGGGGGGCCTAATACGCAGTATTTT. Its translation: CASSDPLAGGPNTQYF.

For the CDR3, the DNA is TGTGCCAGCAGTTCTCGGACAGGGGCAGGTTCACCCCTCCACTTT. Translation: CASSSRTGAGSPLHF. The chain is built from TRBV7-2 and TRBJ1-6; 9 positions agree with TRBD1. The CDR3 has 15 residues. Germline V gene data show CDR1 as SGHTA and CDR2 as FQGNSA. V dropped 6 bases and J dropped 9; count of bases not matched to a gene: 9.

V usage is TRBV7-2 and J usage is TRBJ2-7; D uncertain. V lost 0 bases to trimming and J lost 2 bases, with 2 bases between them. Germline V CDR1 and CDR2: SGHTA, FQGNSA. The CDR3 covers 12 residues. DNA for the CDR3: TGTGCCAGCAGCTTAGCCACCTACGAGCAGTACTTC. Its protein is CASSLATYEQYF.

The chain joins TRBV5-1 to TRBJ2-5; TRBD1 agrees at 10 bases. This CDR3 has 16 amino acids. V dropped 4 bases and J dropped 4; count of bases not matched to a gene: 10. Germline CDR1 is SGHRS and CDR2 is YFSETQ. CDR3 nucleotide sequence: TGCGCCAGCAGCCCCTACTCGACAGGGGGCCGAGAGACCCAGTACTTC. As protein: CASSPYSTGGRETQYF.

The V call is TRBV18, the J call TRBJ2-7, with TRBD2 matching 11 bases. Germline CDR1 is KGHSH and CDR2 is LQKENI. The J segment lost 0 bases and the V segment lost 6 bases, leaving 10 bases of the junction unmatched. The CDR3 consists of 17 residues. The CDR3 is CASSGSRLAGRSYEQYF. The DNA of the CDR3 is TGTGCCAGCTCCGGGAGCCGACTAGCGGGACGCTCCTACGAGCAGTACTTC.

The table lists this clone with a count of one. The chain recombines TRBV18 with TRBJ1-1; D gene ambiguous. Deletions cut 0 bases from V and 1 base from J, with 6 bases between. Germline CDR1 KGHSH, CDR2 LQKENI. The CDR3 has 14 amino acids. Here the CDR3 DNA reads TGTGCCAGCTCACCACCGTCGAGGAACACTGAAGCTTTCTTT. This sequence encodes CASSPPSRNTEAFF.

This chain connects TRBV19 to TRBJ1-1; TRBD1 might be the D (5 bases). The CDR3 runs to 14 residues. Germline loops: CDR1 LNHDA, CDR2 SQIVND (reference sequence). The V end lost 5 bases, the J end lost 11 bases, and 21 bases lay between the germline ends. The CDR3 protein is CASSLVDGSYRAFF. DNA for the CDR3: TGTGCCAGTAGTCTCGTGGACGGGAGCTACAGGGCTTTCTTT.

The chain combines TRBV4-1 with TRBJ2-7, with 9 bases identical to TRBD1. The V and J ends lost 1 base and 3 bases, in that order; junction bases with no gene match: 10. The CDR3 is made up of 17 amino acids. Germline V gene sequence: CDR1 MGHRA, CDR2 YSYEKL. The CDR3: CASSQATGGGGFYEQYF. The CDR3 bases are TGCGCCAGCAGCCAAGCGACAGGGGGAGGGGGTTTCTACGAGCAGTACTTC.

Comments on this clone: Distinct nucleotide sequences in the sample also encode this CDR3. The gene calls are TRBV7-2 and TRBJ2-5; no reliable D call. CDR1 is SGHTA, CDR2 FQGNSA, per germline. V was clipped by 0 bases and J by 2 bases, with 7 bases between them. The CDR3 spans 14 residues. The CDR3 nucleotides are TGTGCCAGCAGCTTAGCATGGCAGCAAGAGACCCAGTACTTC. Protein sequence: CASSLAWQQETQYF.

The rearrangement links TRBV7-9 to TRBJ1-2; D gene unclear. V was pared by 1 base and J by 4 bases, with 13 bases between. CDR3 size: 15 residues. Per the germline V gene, CDR1 is SEHNR and CDR2 is FQNEAQ (reference sequence). CDR3 amino acids: CASSLDARLTYGYTF. CDR3 nucleotides: TGTGCCAGCAGCTTAGACGCCCGACTTACCTATGGCTACACCTTC. Filled out from reference TRBV7-9 and TRBJ1-2, the complete variable domain reads DTGVSQNPRHKITKRGQNVTFRCDPISEHNRLYWYRQTLGQGPEFLTYFQNEAQLEKSRLLSDRFSAERPKGSFSTLEIQRTEQGDSAMYLCASSLDARLTYGYTFGSGTRLTVV.

V usage is TRBV11-3 and J usage is TRBJ1-2; the match to TRBD1 covers 8 bases. From germline, CDR1 is SGHNT and CDR2 YENEEA. The CDR3 has 15 residues. With 6 bases clipped from V and 4 bases from J, the junction kept 10 bases outside the gene matches. The CDR3 loop reads CASSSTRGLGYGYTF. CDR3 nucleotides: TGTGCCAGCAGTTCAACCAGGGGGCTCGGCTATGGCTACACCTTC.

This chain uses TRBV5-4 with TRBJ1-1, with no clear D. The germline CDR1 and CDR2 sequences are SGHNT and YYREEE (reference sequence). Trimming pared 0 bases from V and 0 bases from J, leaving 3 bases between. The CDR3 totals 13 residues. The DNA of the CDR3 is TGTGCCAGCAGCTTGGTCATGAACACTGAAGCTTTCTTT. Its protein product is CASSLVMNTEAFF.